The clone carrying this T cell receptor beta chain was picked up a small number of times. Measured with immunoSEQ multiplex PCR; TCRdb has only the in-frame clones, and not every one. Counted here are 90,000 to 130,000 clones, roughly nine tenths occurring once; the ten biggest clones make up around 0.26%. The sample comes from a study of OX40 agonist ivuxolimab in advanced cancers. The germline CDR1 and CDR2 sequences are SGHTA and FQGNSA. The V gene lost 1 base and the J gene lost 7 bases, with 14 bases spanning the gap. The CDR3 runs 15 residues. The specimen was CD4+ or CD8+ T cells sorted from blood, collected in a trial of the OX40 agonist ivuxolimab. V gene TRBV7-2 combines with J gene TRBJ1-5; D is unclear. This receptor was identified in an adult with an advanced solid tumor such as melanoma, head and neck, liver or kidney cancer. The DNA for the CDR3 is TGTGCCAGCAGCTTAGGGTCGGGGAGAAACCAGCCCCAGCATTTT. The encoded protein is CASSLGSGRNQPQHF.